Listed here are 19 T cell receptor beta chains from one sample, sequenced in a study of cytomegalovirus exposure and HLA in healthy donors. In the PCR, 60 Vbeta and 13 Jbeta primers were used. Clones were sequenced by immunoSEQ multiplex PCR, and TCRdb holds only the in-frame ones, with some missing. Among 150,000 to 200,000 clones listed, approximately 70% were seen once. The sequencing sample was made of PBMCs. The receptors shown here come from a man between 18 and 35 years old in good health and CMV-seropositive.

J is TRBJ1-5 and V is TRBV6-1, with D tentatively TRBD1 (5 bases). V lost 2 bases and J 0 bases, leaving 14 bases between the germline ends. This CDR3 is built from 17 residues. From germline, CDR1 is MNHNS and CDR2 SASEGT. In DNA form, the CDR3 reads TGTGCCAGCAGTGAAACGACGACAGAACCTAGCAATCAGCCCCAGCATTTT. It codes for CASSETTTEPSNQPQHF.

The chain is built from TRBV5-5 and TRBJ2-3, with 8 bases that match TRBD1. This CDR3 has 16 residues. CDR1 is SGHKS and CDR2 is YYEKEE in the germline V gene (reference sequence). V dropped 4 bases and J dropped 0; count of bases not matched to a gene: 7. In DNA, the CDR3 is TGTGCCAGCAGCGGGCCCGGGACAGGCAGCACAGATACGCAGTATTTT. Its translation: CASSGPGTGSTDTQYF.

V usage is TRBV2 and J usage is TRBJ2-3, with TRBD2 identical over 10 bases. V was clipped by 5 bases and J by 1 base; unmatched bases: 6. The CDR3 has 16 residues. Germline V gene data show CDR1 as SNHLY and CDR2 as FYNNEI. CDR3 nucleotides: TGTGCCAGCAGTCGACTAGCGGGTACAGGCACAGATACGCAGTATTTT. It specifies CASSRLAGTGTDTQYF.

This clone occurred a few times. The V call is TRBV5-4, the J call TRBJ2-3, with D possibly TRBD1 on 6 matching bases. CDR1 and CDR2 (germline): SGHNT, YYREEE (reference sequence). Trimming removed 4 bases from V and 6 bases from J, with 18 bases in between. The CDR3 spans 15 residues. The CDR3 here is CASSTPGGLRDTQYF. In DNA form, the CDR3 reads TGTGCCAGCAGCACTCCTGGGGGCCTACGGGATACGCAGTATTTT.

The rearrangement links TRBV18 to TRBJ1-6; D perhaps matches TRBD1 (5 bases). This CDR3 comprises 13 residues. Per the germline V gene, CDR1 is KGHSH and CDR2 is LQKENI. V gave up 6 bases and J gave up 5 bases, with 8 bases separating them. The CDR3, as DNA: TGTGCCAGCTCGACAGTGGATAATTCACCCCTCCACTTT. Translated: CASSTVDNSPLHF. Full variable domain (missing parts from reference TRBV18 and TRBJ1-6): NAGVMQNPRHLVRRRGQEARLRCSPMKGHSHVYWYRQLPEEGLKFMVYLQKENIIDESGMPKERFSAEFPKEGPSILRIQQVVRGDSAAYFCASSTVDNSPLHFGNGTRLTVT.

V usage is TRBV11-2 and J usage is TRBJ2-3; 8 nucleotides agree with TRBD1. This CDR3 is built from 15 residues. In germline, CDR1 is SGHAT, CDR2 FQNNGV. The junction had 2 bases not matched to a gene; V was cut back by 3 bases and J by 0 bases. The CDR3 reads CASSFGQGSTDTQYF. CDR3 nucleotides: TGTGCCAGCAGCTTTGGACAGGGCAGCACAGATACGCAGTATTTT.

This rearrangement joins TRBV4-2 to TRBJ2-1; D might be TRBD1 (7 bases). The CDR3 sequence is 15 residues long. In germline, CDR1 is LGHNA, CDR2 YNFKEQ. V was cut by 1 base and J by 5 bases, with 12 bases left in between. CDR3 coding DNA: TGTGCCAGCAGCCAAGCGGCGGGACAGAACAATGAGCAGTTCTTC. It encodes CASSQAAGQNNEQFF.

V usage is TRBV7-2 and J usage is TRBJ2-7; TRBD1 matches at 9 bases. V lost 2 bases and J lost 5; bases outside the gene matches: 7. Germline CDR1 and CDR2: SGHTA and FQGNSA. This CDR3 comprises 15 residues. CDR3 amino acids: CASSLRDRQGDEQYV. The CDR3 region has the DNA TGTGCCAGCAGCTTAAGGGACAGACAGGGGGACGAGCAGTACGTC.

This clone has more than one count but fewer than ten. The CDR3 loop reads CASSPLGGNEKLFF. DNA for the CDR3: TGCGCCAGCAGCCCCCTGGGGGGTAATGAAAAACTGTTTTTT. The V call is TRBV5-1, the J call TRBJ1-4; perhaps TRBD1 as D (5 bases). This CDR3 comprises 14 residues. The V end lost 4 bases, the J end lost 4 bases, and 11 bases lay between the germline ends. Germline V gene lookup returns CDR1 SGHRS and CDR2 YFSETQ. Full variable domain (remainder filled in from reference TRBV5-1 and TRBJ1-4): KAGVTQTPRYLIKTRGQQVTLSCSPISGHRSVSWYQQTPGQGLQFLFEYFSETQRNKGNFPGRFSGRQFSNSRSEMNVSTLELGDSALYLCASSPLGGNEKLFFGSGTQLSVL.

The J gene is TRBJ2-6, the V gene TRBV7-6, with 9 bases lining up with TRBD1. V lost 5 bases, J lost 7 bases, and 15 bases stayed unmatched. This CDR3 has 18 residues. Germline CDR1 reads SGHVS; CDR2 reads FNYEAQ. This CDR3 is CASSPRPGTGIGANVLTF. For the CDR3, the DNA is TGTGCCAGCAGCCCCCGTCCCGGGACAGGGATCGGAGCCAACGTCCTGACTTTC.

This sequence joins TRBV5-1 and TRBJ2-1; 10 bases agree with TRBD2. CDR3 length equals 17 residues. The J segment lost 2 bases and the V segment lost 0 bases, leaving 5 bases of the junction unmatched. Germline-derived CDR1 and CDR2 are SGHRS and YFSETQ. CDR3 loop: CASSLAVTSGTYNEQFF. For the CDR3, the DNA is TGCGCCAGCAGCTTGGCCGTCACTAGCGGGACCTACAATGAGCAGTTCTTC.

CDR3 DNA sequence: TGTGCCAGCAGTTTAGCCGCCGGGTCCGGCACAGATACGCAGTATTTT. Translated, it gives CASSLAAGSGTDTQYF. The chain recombines TRBV6-6 with TRBJ2-3; no clear D gene. The CDR3 totals 16 residues. V was clipped by 4 bases and J by 1 base, with 15 bases between them. Germline V CDR1 and CDR2: MNHNY, SVGAGI (reference sequence).

V usage is TRBV2 and J usage is TRBJ1-5; D is unclear. Germline assignment: CDR1 SNHLY and CDR2 FYNNEI. The CDR3 contains 17 residues. V was cut by 2 bases and J by 0 bases, with 14 bases left in between. The DNA for the CDR3 is TGTGCCAGCAGTGAACGGAGGGCGCGGGGTAGCAATCAGCCCCAGCATTTT. It specifies CASSERRARGSNQPQHF.

The chain joins TRBV7-6 to TRBJ2-2; 8 positions agree with TRBD2. Per germline, CDR1 SGHVS and CDR2 FNYEAQ. The CDR3 is 16 residues long. Trimming took 1 base from V and 7 from J; bases not matched to a gene: 8. The CDR3 DNA is TGTGCCAGCAGCTTAGGACGGGAGGGGTATCACGGGGAGCTGTTTTTT. Translated, it gives CASSLGREGYHGELFF.

This clone was seen a handful of times. Other DNA sequences in this specimen translate into the identical CDR3. The chain carries TRBV9 and TRBJ1-1; TRBD1 is a possible D gene (5 bases). Trimming took off 0 bases at V and 1 base at J, with 7 bases between the two ends. The CDR3 is 14 amino acids. Germline CDR1 reads SGDLS; CDR2 reads YYNGEE. This chain's CDR3 is CASSVGQRNTEAFF. The CDR3 DNA reads TGTGCCAGCAGCGTAGGACAGAGGAACACTGAAGCTTTCTTT.

The chain's CDR3 is CASSRNGGQPQHF. The CDR3 DNA follows: TGTGCCAGTAGTAGGAACGGGGGACAGCCCCAGCATTTT. The chain recombines TRBV19 with TRBJ1-5; D is perhaps TRBD1 (5 bases). Germline lookup yields CDR1 LNHDA and CDR2 SQIVND (reference sequence). Trimming stripped 4 bases from V and 7 bases from J, with 11 bases between. The CDR3 contains 13 residues.

V usage is TRBV10-3 and J usage is TRBJ1-2; D remains unclear. The CDR3 extends over 14 amino acids. The germline gives CDR1 ENHRY, CDR2 SYGVKD. Trimming removed 7 bases from V and 4 bases from J, with 16 bases in between. The CDR3 sequence: CAITSDYEVYGYTF. In DNA, the CDR3 is TGTGCCATCACCTCGGACTATGAGGTCTATGGCTACACCTTC.

This chain joins TRBV6-5 and TRBJ1-4; no reliable D call. The CDR3 extends over 14 amino acids. The V end was cut by 0 bases, the J end by 6 bases, with 8 bases between. Germline CDR1 and CDR2: MNHEY and SVGAGI. Written as DNA, the CDR3 is TGTGCCAGCAGTTACTCGGTGCCGGATGAAAAACTGTTTTTT. This codes for CASSYSVPDEKLFF.

The genes are TRBV5-1 and TRBJ1-2; D remains ambiguous. The CDR3 contains 13 residues. Germline values: CDR1 SGHRS, CDR2 YFSETQ. V dropped 0 bases and J dropped 5 bases, with 8 bases sitting between them. Here the CDR3 DNA reads TGCGCCAGCAGCTTGGGAGGGAGTTATGGCTACACCTTC. It specifies CASSLGGSYGYTF.